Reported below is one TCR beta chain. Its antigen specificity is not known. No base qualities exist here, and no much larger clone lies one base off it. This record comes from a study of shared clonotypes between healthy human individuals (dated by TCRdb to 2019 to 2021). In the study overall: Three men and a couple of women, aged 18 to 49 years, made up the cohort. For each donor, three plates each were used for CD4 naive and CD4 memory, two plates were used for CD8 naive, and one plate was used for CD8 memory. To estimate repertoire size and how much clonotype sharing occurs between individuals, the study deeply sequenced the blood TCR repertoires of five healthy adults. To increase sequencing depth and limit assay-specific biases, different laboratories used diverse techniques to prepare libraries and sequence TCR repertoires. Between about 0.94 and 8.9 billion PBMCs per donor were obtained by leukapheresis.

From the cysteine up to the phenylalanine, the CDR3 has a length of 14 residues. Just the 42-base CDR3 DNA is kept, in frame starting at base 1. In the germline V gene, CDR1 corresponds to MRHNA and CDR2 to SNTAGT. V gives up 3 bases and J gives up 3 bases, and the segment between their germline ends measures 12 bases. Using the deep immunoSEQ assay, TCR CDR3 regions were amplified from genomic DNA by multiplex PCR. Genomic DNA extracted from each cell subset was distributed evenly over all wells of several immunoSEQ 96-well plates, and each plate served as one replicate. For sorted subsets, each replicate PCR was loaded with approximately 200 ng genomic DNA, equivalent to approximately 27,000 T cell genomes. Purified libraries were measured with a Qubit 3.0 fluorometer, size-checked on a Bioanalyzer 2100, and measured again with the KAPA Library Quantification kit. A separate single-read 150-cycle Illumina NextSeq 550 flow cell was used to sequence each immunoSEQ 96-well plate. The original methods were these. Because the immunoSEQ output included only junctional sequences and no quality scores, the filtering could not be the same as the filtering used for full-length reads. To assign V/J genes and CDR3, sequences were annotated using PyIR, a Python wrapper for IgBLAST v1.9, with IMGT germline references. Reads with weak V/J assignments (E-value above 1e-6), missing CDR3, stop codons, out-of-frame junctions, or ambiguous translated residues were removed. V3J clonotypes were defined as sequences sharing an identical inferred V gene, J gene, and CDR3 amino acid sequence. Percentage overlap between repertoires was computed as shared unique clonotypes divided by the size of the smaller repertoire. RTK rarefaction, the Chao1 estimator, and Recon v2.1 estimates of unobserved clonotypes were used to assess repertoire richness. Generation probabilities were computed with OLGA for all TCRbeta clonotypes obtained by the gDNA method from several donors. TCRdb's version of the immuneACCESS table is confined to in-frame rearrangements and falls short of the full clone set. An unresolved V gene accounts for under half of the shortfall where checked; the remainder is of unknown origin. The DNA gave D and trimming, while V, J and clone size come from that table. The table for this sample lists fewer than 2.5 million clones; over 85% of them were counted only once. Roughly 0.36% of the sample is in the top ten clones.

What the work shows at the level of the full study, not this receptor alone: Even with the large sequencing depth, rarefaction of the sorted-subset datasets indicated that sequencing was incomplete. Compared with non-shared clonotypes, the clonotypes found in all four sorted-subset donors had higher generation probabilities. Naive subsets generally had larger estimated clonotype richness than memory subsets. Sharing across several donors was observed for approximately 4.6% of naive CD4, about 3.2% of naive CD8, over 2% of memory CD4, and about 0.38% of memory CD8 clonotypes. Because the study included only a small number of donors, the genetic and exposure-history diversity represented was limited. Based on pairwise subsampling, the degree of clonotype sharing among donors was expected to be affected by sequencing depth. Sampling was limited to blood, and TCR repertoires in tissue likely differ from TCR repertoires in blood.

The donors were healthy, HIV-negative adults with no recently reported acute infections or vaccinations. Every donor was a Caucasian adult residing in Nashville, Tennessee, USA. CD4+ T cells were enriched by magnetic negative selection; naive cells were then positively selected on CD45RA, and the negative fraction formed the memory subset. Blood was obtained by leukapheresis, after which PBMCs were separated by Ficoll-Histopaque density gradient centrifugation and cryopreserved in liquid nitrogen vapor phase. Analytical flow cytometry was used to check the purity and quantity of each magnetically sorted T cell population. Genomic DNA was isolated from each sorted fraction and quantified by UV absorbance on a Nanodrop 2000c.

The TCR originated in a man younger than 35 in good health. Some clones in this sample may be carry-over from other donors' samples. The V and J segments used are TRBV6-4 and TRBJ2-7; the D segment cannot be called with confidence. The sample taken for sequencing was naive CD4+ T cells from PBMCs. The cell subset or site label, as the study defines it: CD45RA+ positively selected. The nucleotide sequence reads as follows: TGTGCCAGCAGTGAAGCCCTCGTGCGCTACGAGCAGTACTTC. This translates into CASSEALVRYEQYF.